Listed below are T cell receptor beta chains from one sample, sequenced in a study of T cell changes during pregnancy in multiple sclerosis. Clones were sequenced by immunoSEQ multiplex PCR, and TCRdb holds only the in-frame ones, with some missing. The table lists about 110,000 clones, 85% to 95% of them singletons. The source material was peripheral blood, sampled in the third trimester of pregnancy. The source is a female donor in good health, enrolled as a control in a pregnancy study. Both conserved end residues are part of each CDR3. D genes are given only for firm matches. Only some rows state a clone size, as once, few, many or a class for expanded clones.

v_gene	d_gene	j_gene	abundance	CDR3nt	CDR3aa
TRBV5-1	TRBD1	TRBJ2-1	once	TGCGCCAGCAGCCCCCCGGGACAGGGCCTCTACAATGAGCAGTTCTTC	CASSPPGQGLYNEQFF
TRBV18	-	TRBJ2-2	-	TGTGCCAGCTCACCGGAGGCCACCGGGGAGCTGTTTTTT	CASSPEATGELFF
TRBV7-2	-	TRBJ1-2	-	TGTGCCAGCAGCCGGAGGGTTACTAACTATGGCTACACCTTC	CASSRRVTNYGYTF
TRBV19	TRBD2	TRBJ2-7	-	TGTGCCAGTAGGGAGACTAGCGGGGGCTCCTACGAGCAGTACTTC	CASRETSGGSYEQYF
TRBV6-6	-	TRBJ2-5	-	TGTGCCACCATGGCGGCGGGGGCCCAAGAGACCCAGTACTTC	CATMAAGAQETQYF
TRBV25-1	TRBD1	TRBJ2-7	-	TGTGCCAGCAGTGATCCGAGGACAGGGAGCCACGAGCAGTACTTC	CASSDPRTGSHEQYF
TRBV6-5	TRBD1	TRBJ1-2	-	TGTGCCAGCAGTGGCCAGGGACAGCCCAATGGCTACACCTTC	CASSGQGQPNGYTF
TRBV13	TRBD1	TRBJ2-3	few	TGTGCCAGCAGCCCGGGGACAGGGGCAGATACGCAGTATTTT	CASSPGTGADTQYF
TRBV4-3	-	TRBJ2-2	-	TGCGCCAGCAGCCGAGACAGATTCTGGGGGGAGCTGTTTTTT	CASSRDRFWGELFF
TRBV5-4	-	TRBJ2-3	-	TGTGCCAGCAGATTGACTAGAAACACAGATACGCAGTATTTT	CASRLTRNTDTQYF
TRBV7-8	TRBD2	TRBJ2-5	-	TGTGCCAGCAGGTCGACTAGCGGTCAAGAGACCCAGTACTTC	CASRSTSGQETQYF
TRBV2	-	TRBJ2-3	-	TGTGCCAGCAGTGAAAGTTCGGGGGACCCGAGCACAGATACGCAGTATTTT	CASSESSGDPSTDTQYF
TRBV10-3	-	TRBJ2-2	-	TGTGCCATCAGTGAGTCTGGCAGGGCTAACACCGGGGAGCTGTTTTTT	CAISESGRANTGELFF
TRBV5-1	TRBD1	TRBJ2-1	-	TGCGCCAGCAGCTTGGAAGGGACAGGGGGCAGGGAGCAGTTCTTC	CASSLEGTGGREQFF
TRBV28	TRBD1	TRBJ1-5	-	TGTGCCAGCAGTTCAACCGGGACAGTGAATCAGCCCCAGCATTTT	CASSSTGTVNQPQHF
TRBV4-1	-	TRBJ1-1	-	TGCGCCAGCAGCCAAGATGAGGGTTTGACGGCTTTCTTT	CASSQDEGLTAFF
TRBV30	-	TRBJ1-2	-	TGTGCCTGGAGTGTCGGCGGCTATGGCTACACCTTC	CAWSVGGYGYTF
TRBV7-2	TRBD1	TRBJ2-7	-	TGTGCCAGCAGCTTAGGGGCACAGGGGAGCTCCTACGAGCAGTACTTC	CASSLGAQGSSYEQYF
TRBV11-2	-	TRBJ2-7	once	TGTGCCAGCAGCTTAGACAGGGGGGACTACGAGCAGTACTTC	CASSLDRGDYEQYF
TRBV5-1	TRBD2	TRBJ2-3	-	TGCGCCAGCAGCTTGAGGCTAGCGGGGTTATGGGATACGCAGTATTTT	CASSLRLAGLWDTQYF
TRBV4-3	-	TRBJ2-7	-	TGCGCCAGCAGCCAAGAAGGGTTGGGGCAGGGATTCTACGAGCAGTACTTC	CASSQEGLGQGFYEQYF
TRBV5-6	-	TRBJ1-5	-	TGTGCCAGCAGCTCTGGTCGCGGATATAGCAATCAGCCCCAGCATTTT	CASSSGRGYSNQPQHF
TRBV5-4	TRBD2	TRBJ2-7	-	TGTGCCAGCAGCTGGGGACTAGCGGGGGGCGAGCAGTACTTC	CASSWGLAGGEQYF
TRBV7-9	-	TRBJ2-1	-	TGTGCCAGCAGCCCGGTTGTGAATGAGCAGTTCTTC	CASSPVVNEQFF
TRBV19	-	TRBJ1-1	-	TGTGCCAGTGAAGGGATTCGGGAGAACACTGAAGCTTTCTTT	CASEGIRENTEAFF
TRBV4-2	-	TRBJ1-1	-	TGTGCCAGCAGCCACCGGGAGGGGAACACTGAAGCTTTCTTT	CASSHREGNTEAFF
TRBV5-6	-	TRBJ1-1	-	TGTGCCAGCAGCCGGTACCTGAACACTGAAGCTTTCTTT	CASSRYLNTEAFF
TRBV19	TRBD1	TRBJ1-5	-	TGTGCCAGTTCCGGGACAGGACCCTCTAGCAATCAGCCCCAGCATTTT	CASSGTGPSSNQPQHF
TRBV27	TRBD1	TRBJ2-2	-	TGTGCCAGCAGAAGGACAGGGGTGGGCACCGGGGAGCTGTTTTTT	CASRRTGVGTGELFF
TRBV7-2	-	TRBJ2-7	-	TGTGCCAGCAGCTTCAAGGACAAAACCTACGAGCAGTACTTC	CASSFKDKTYEQYF